These 29 T cell receptor beta chains originate from one sample sequenced in a study of identifying expanded T cells in peripheral blood. Clones were sequenced by immunoSEQ multiplex PCR, and TCRdb holds only the in-frame ones, with some missing. The table shows about 110,000 clones, with roughly 91% occurring only once. The source material was blood. The receptor source for this set is a person aged 18 to 75 in good health.

This clone was detected once. The chain recombines TRBV6-6 with TRBJ2-5; possible D gene TRBD1, 6 bases. Trimming cost V 8 bases and J 0 bases, with 13 bases left between them. CDR1 is MNHNY, CDR2 SVGAGI, per germline (reference sequence). The CDR3 sequence is 14 residues long. CDR3 nucleotides: TGTGCCAGCCTTGACACAGGGTACCAAGAGACCCAGTACTTC. Amino acids: CASLDTGYQETQYF.

CDR3 DNA sequence: TGTGCCAGCAGCAGATTACAGGCGCAGCAAGAGACCCAGTACTTC. Amino acid sequence: CASSRLQAQQETQYF. The V call is TRBV7-8, the J call TRBJ2-5; TRBD1 is a possible D gene (5 bases). V lost 5 bases and J lost 2, with 15 bases in between. Germline CDR1 reads SGHVS; CDR2 reads FQNEAQ. The CDR3 is made up of 15 amino acids.

CDR3 coding DNA: TGTGCCAGCAGTGGGGGACAGGGTAGTTATGAGCAGTTCTTC. Its translation is CASSGGQGSYEQFF. V is TRBV11-3 and J is TRBJ2-1; 9 nucleotides match TRBD1. V lost 6 bases, J lost 8 bases, and 8 bases stayed unmatched. The CDR3 is 14 amino acids. The germline V gene encodes CDR1 SGHNT and CDR2 YENEEA.

CDR3 DNA: TGTGCCACCGCAAGGGCGTCAGCTAATGAAAAACTGTTTTTT. It encodes CATARASANEKLFF. The chain carries TRBV7-2 and TRBJ1-4; unclear D gene. The ends were cut back, 10 bases at V and 3 bases at J, with 15 bases in the middle. In germline, CDR1 is SGHTA, CDR2 FQGNSA. The length of the CDR3 is 14 residues.

The chain combines TRBV27 with TRBJ2-1, with 11 bases that match TRBD1. Germline trimming cut 6 bases from V and 10 bases from J; bases unmatched to any gene: 8. Germline CDR1 MNHEY, CDR2 SMNVEV (reference sequence). The CDR3 is 14 residues long. The CDR3 nucleotides are TGTGCCAGCAGGATGGGACAGGGGGAAGGGGAGCAGTTCTTC. Amino acids: CASRMGQGEGEQFF.

This clone was observed a single time. The V gene is TRBV28, the J gene TRBJ2-3, with D perhaps TRBD2 (7 bases). Germline V gene data show CDR1 as MDHEN and CDR2 as SYDVKM. Trimming stripped 11 bases from V and 7 bases from J, with 22 bases between. The CDR3 length is 14 residues. CDR3 loop: CASALGGGQNTQYF. In DNA form, the CDR3 reads TGTGCCTCCGCCCTTGGGGGGGGCCAGAATACGCAGTATTTT. Looking up the rest from reference TRBV28 and TRBJ2-3 gives the full variable domain: DVKVTQSSRYLVKRTGEKVFLECVQDMDHENMFWYRQDPGLGLRLIYFSYDVKMKEKGDIPEGYSVSREKKERFSLILESASTNQTSMYLCASALGGGQNTQYFGPGTRLTVL.

In regard to this clone: The same CDR3 arises from other DNA sequences in this sample as well. The chain carries TRBV10-2 and TRBJ1-5, with D tentatively TRBD1 (5 bases). This CDR3 is 13 amino acids long. Germline values: CDR1 WSHSY, CDR2 SAAADI. V dropped 2 bases and J dropped 6 bases, with 8 bases sitting between them. CDR3 DNA: TGCGCCAGCAGTGAGCAGGGCAGTCAGCCCCAGCATTTT. Translation gives CASSEQGSQPQHF.

The V gene is TRBV5-4, the J gene TRBJ1-1; D may be TRBD1 (5 bases). The CDR3 contains 14 residues. V dropped 4 bases and J dropped 1 base, with 11 bases sitting between them. The germline gives CDR1 SGHNT, CDR2 YYREEE (reference sequence). The CDR3 nucleotides are TGTGCCAGCAGCCGGGGACTGGGGAACACTGAAGCTTTCTTT. Amino acids: CASSRGLGNTEAFF.

The genes are TRBV7-2 and TRBJ2-3, with 8 bases that match TRBD2. Germline CDR1 and CDR2: SGHTA and FQGNSA. The ends lost 1 base at V and 2 bases at J; junction bases unmatched: 8. The CDR3 length is 17 residues. For the CDR3, the DNA is TGTGCCAGCAGCTTAGTCCCAGCGGGGGCCTACACAGATACGCAGTATTTT. The encoded protein is CASSLVPAGAYTDTQYF.

This chain joins TRBV2 and TRBJ2-1, with D maybe TRBD2 (6 bases). V gave up 10 bases and J gave up 3 bases, with 16 bases separating them. Germline V gene lookup returns CDR1 SNHLY and CDR2 FYNNEI. The CDR3 has 14 amino acids. CDR3 sequence reads: CAIPSEGNYNEQFF. CDR3 nucleotide sequence: TGTGCCATTCCATCGGAGGGCAACTACAATGAGCAGTTCTTC.

The genes are TRBV6-5 and TRBJ2-6; D gene ambiguous. Germline CDR1 MNHEY, CDR2 SVGAGI. The V end was cut by 0 bases, the J end by 4 bases, with 10 bases between. The CDR3 is 16 residues long. CDR3 protein: CASSYSAGAGANVLTF. CDR3 sequence (DNA): TGTGCCAGCAGTTACTCTGCCGGAGCCGGGGCCAACGTCCTGACTTTC.

This clone was detected only once. The V call is TRBV10-3, the J call TRBJ2-7; 7 nucleotides match TRBD1. The V segment lost 2 bases and the J segment 5 bases; nucleotides outside the gene matches: 15. The CDR3 has 17 amino acids. Germline V gene lookup returns CDR1 ENHRY and CDR2 SYGVKD. CDR3 sequence: CAISEGPRQGLRNEQYF. The CDR3 nucleotides are TGTGCCATCAGTGAGGGACCCCGACAGGGTTTGAGAAACGAGCAGTACTTC.

The rearrangement links TRBV7-9 to TRBJ1-1, with 7 positions matching TRBD1. Trimming took 3 bases from V and 8 from J; bases not matched to a gene: 6. CDR3 size: 13 residues. Germline CDR1 and CDR2: SEHNR and FQNEAQ (reference sequence). DNA of the CDR3: TGTGCCAGCAGCTTGATGACAGGGTCGGAAGCTTTCTTT. Encoded protein: CASSLMTGSEAFF.

This chain links TRBV2 with TRBJ2-3, with D possibly called TRBD1 or TRBD2 (6 bases each). This CDR3 has 14 amino acids. CDR1 is SNHLY and CDR2 is FYNNEI in the germline V gene. Trimming took 3 bases from V and 6 from J, leaving 13 bases between them. The CDR3 reads CASSDRGPPDTQYF. In DNA form, the CDR3 reads TGTGCCAGCAGTGATCGGGGGCCCCCGGATACGCAGTATTTT. The variable domain in full, with the rest retrieved from reference TRBV2 and TRBJ2-3, is EPEVTQTPSHQVTQMGQEVILRCVPISNHLYFYWYRQILGQKVEFLVSFYNNEISEKSEIFDDQFSVERPDGSNFTLKIRSTKLEDSAMYFCASSDRGPPDTQYFGPGTRLTVL.

A word on this clone: The junction differs from germline at one of its ends, possibly a read error. The rearrangement joins TRBV6-4 to TRBJ2-6, with D unresolved. Germline loops: CDR1 MRHNA, CDR2 SNTAGT. The CDR3 is made up of 15 amino acids. CDR3 amino acids: CASSYSQSGANVLTF. Here the CDR3 DNA reads TGTGCCAGCAGTTACTCACAATCTGGGGCCAACGTCCTGACTTTC.

The chain is built from TRBV7-9 and TRBJ1-6, with D perhaps TRBD1 (5 bases). Germline V CDR1 and CDR2: SEHNR, FQNEAQ (reference sequence). V was pared by 5 bases and J by 9 bases, with 11 bases between. The length of the CDR3 is 13 residues. The CDR3 DNA reads TGTGCCAGCAGCCCCCAGGGAATTTCACCCCTCCACTTT. It encodes CASSPQGISPLHF.

The rearrangement uses TRBV9 and TRBJ1-1; no firm D call. With 0 bases removed from V and 8 bases from J, the gap between germline ends came to 11 bases. The CDR3 covers 13 residues. Germline V lookup: CDR1 SGDLS, CDR2 YYNGEE. DNA for the CDR3: TGTGCCAGCAGCGTAGGGGGTCTGGGGGAAGCTTTCTTT. This sequence encodes CASSVGGLGEAFF.

V gene TRBV29-1 combines with J gene TRBJ2-6; 7 positions agree with TRBD1. From germline, CDR1 is SQVTM and CDR2 ANQGSEA. V lost 6 bases, J lost 0 bases, and 14 bases stayed unmatched. The CDR3 has 18 amino acids. CDR3 amino acids: CSVTTTGTESSGANVLTF. DNA of the CDR3: TGCAGCGTGACGACCACCGGGACAGAGAGCTCTGGGGCCAACGTCCTGACTTTC.

V and J are TRBV7-8 and TRBJ2-3, with 8 bases fitting TRBD2. V lost 4 bases to trimming and J lost 8 bases; unmatched junction nucleotides: 5. The length of the CDR3 is 13 residues. Germline CDR1 and CDR2: SGHVS and FQNEAQ. In DNA form, the CDR3 reads TGTGCCAGCAGCTCAAGACGGGAGGGTACGCAGTATTTT. It is translated as CASSSRREGTQYF.

This chain links TRBV5-5 with TRBJ1-3; the match to TRBD1 covers 8 bases. J lost 0 bases, V lost 5 bases, and 10 bases had no gene match. This CDR3 spans 17 amino acids. From germline, CDR1 is SGHKS and CDR2 YYEKEE (reference sequence). CDR3 sequence (DNA): TGTGCCAGCAGTCAGTTGGGACAGGAAAGCTCTGGAAACACCATATATTTT. Residues: CASSQLGQESSGNTIYF.

This sequence joins TRBV7-2 and TRBJ1-6; no definite D call. The CDR3 has 18 amino acids. With 1 base removed from V and 0 bases from J, the gap between germline ends came to 13 bases. CDR1 SGHTA and CDR2 FQGNSA come from the germline V gene. This CDR3 reads CASSLGHPQSSYNSPLHF. CDR3 in DNA: TGTGCCAGCAGCTTAGGACACCCACAGAGCTCCTATAATTCACCCCTCCACTTT.

This clone was recorded once. The J gene is TRBJ2-2, the V gene TRBV7-2; possibly TRBD1 or TRBD2 for D (5 bases each). CDR3 size: 17 residues. Per germline, CDR1 SGHTA and CDR2 FQGNSA. The V and J ends lost 1 base and 5 bases respectively, with 17 bases between them. The CDR3 DNA follows: TGTGCCAGCAGCTTAGAACGAAGTGGGGGTTTGACCGGGGAGCTGTTTTTT. It is translated as CASSLERSGGLTGELFF.

This sequence joins TRBV5-5 and TRBJ2-7; possibly TRBD1 or TRBD2 for D (5 bases each). V was pared by 0 bases and J by 3 bases, with 7 bases between. Per germline, CDR1 SGHKS and CDR2 YYEKEE (reference sequence). The CDR3 is 13 residues long. For the CDR3, the DNA is TGTGCCAGCAGCTTGGGGGACCTCTACGAGCAGTACTTC. Protein: CASSLGDLYEQYF. Variable domain in full (rest from reference TRBV5-5 and TRBJ2-7): DAGVTQSPTHLIKTRGQQVTLRCSPISGHKSVSWYQQVLGQGPQFIFQYYEKEERGRGNFPDRFSARQFPNYSSELNVNALLLGDSALYLCASSLGDLYEQYFGPGTRLTVT.

The chain has TRBV4-3 and TRBJ2-6; TRBD2 matches at 7 bases. V trimming: 3 bases; J trimming: 0 bases; junction bases outside the gene matches: 2. This CDR3 is built from 16 residues. Germline lookup yields CDR1 LGHNA and CDR2 YSLEER. The CDR3 DNA reads as TGCGCCAGCAGCCAGGGGGGGATCTCTGGGGCCAACGTCCTGACTTTC. Its protein product is CASSQGGISGANVLTF.

The chain combines TRBV6-5 with TRBJ2-7, with 8 bases matching TRBD1. CDR3 length: 13 residues. Losses at the gene ends were 8 bases for V and 6 bases for J; bases not matched to a gene: 9. Germline CDR1 reads MNHEY; CDR2 reads SVGAGI. The CDR3: CASRPDRVGEQYF. CDR3 nucleotide sequence: TGTGCCAGCCGACCGGACAGGGTTGGCGAGCAGTACTTC.

The V gene is TRBV7-8, the J gene TRBJ2-7; D is ambiguous. The length of the CDR3 is 13 residues. Per the germline V gene, CDR1 is SGHVS and CDR2 is FQNEAQ. The V end lost 4 bases, the J end lost 4 bases, and 11 bases lay between the germline ends. The CDR3 is CASSSHEVYEQYF. The CDR3 coding sequence is TGTGCCAGCAGCTCCCACGAGGTGTACGAGCAGTACTTC.

The V gene is TRBV7-6, the J gene TRBJ1-1, with TRBD1 matching 10 bases. The CDR3 sequence is 14 residues long. CDR1 SGHVS and CDR2 FNYEAQ come from the germline V gene. The junction had 5 bases not matched to a gene; V was cut back by 5 bases and J by 5 bases. CDR3 sequence reads: CASSQTGGVTEAFF. The CDR3, as DNA: TGTGCCAGCAGCCAGACAGGGGGCGTGACTGAAGCTTTCTTT. Variable domain in full (rest from reference TRBV7-6 and TRBJ1-1): GAGVSQSPRYKVTKRGQDVALRCDPISGHVSLYWYRQALGQGPEFLTYFNYEAQQDKSGLPNDRFSAERPEGSISTLTIQRTEQRDSAMYRCASSQTGGVTEAFFGQGTRLTVV.

The V and J genes are TRBV18 and TRBJ2-3; the match to TRBD2 covers 8 bases. Germline V gives CDR1 KGHSH, CDR2 LQKENI. V shed 3 bases, J shed 2 bases, and the junction held 4 bases outside the gene matches. The length of the CDR3 is 15 residues. The CDR3 region has the DNA TGTGCCAGCTCACCCCGGGAGGGCCACACAGATACGCAGTATTTT. Encoded protein: CASSPREGHTDTQYF. Filled out from reference TRBV18 and TRBJ2-3, the complete variable domain reads NAGVMQNPRHLVRRRGQEARLRCSPMKGHSHVYWYRQLPEEGLKFMVYLQKENIIDESGMPKERFSAEFPKEGPSILRIQQVVRGDSAAYFCASSPREGHTDTQYFGPGTRLTVL.

The CDR3 sequence: CASSGTGGKNTGELFF. CDR3 bases: TGTGCCAGCAGCGGAACAGGGGGGAAAAACACCGGGGAGCTGTTTTTT. The chain uses TRBV9 and TRBJ2-2, with TRBD1 matching 8 bases. V shed 3 bases and J 2 bases; nucleotides not matched to a gene: 6. Germline loops: CDR1 SGDLS, CDR2 YYNGEE. This CDR3 has 16 residues.